This is a list of T cell receptor beta chains from one sample in a study of neurological immune-mediated disorders. Each CDR3 protein gets one entry after TCRdb re-called the 5' RACE reads with MiXCR. Among tens of thousands of distinct CDR3 sequences listed, around 5.9% were seen once. Material: CD4+ T cells from blood. These receptors were obtained from a woman aged 45 to 65 in good health. CDR3s leave out the opening cysteine and the closing phenylalanine or tryptophan.

J gene	V gene	CDR3 protein
TRBJ2-3	TRBV20-1	SAPNSGTGLDTQY
TRBJ1-6	TRBV12-3/TRBV12-4	ASSMSEGSPLH
TRBJ2-7	TRBV2	ASSDSWEQY
TRBJ1-5	TRBV27	ASSFRFQGDGNQPQH
TRBJ2-1	TRBV28	ASGRGSWNEQF
TRBJ2-2	TRBV7-2	ASSLAGTGGSGELF
TRBJ2-1	TRBV7-2	ASSLGIASEQF
TRBJ1-2	TRBV5-6	ASSLVYPGGHYGYT
TRBJ2-7	TRBV7-2	ASSLSGTETYEQY
TRBJ1-1	TRBV7-2	ASSLSFRQSSRAF
TRBJ1-1	TRBV6-5	ASRPDRANTEAF
TRBJ1-3	TRBV4-3	ASSQSDTRIY
TRBJ2-5	TRBV6-6	ASILTPGYGETQY
TRBJ2-2	TRBV20-1	SARGEGLANTGELF
TRBJ2-7	TRBV29-1	SVDLAGGREQY
TRBJ1-3	TRBV10-3	AISEELKSRMAGNTIY
TRBJ1-4	TRBV5-5	ASSSTGVGEKLF
TRBJ2-2	TRBV6-5	ASGRQTAGGELF
TRBJ2-4	TRBV10-3	AISESRRTKNVQY
TRBJ1-1	TRBV3-1	ASSQVTATEAF
TRBJ1-1	TRBV11-2	ASSLEPGTNTEAF
TRBJ2-7	TRBV2	ASRGIDRGYYEQY
TRBJ1-5	TRBV2	ASSPTQYSNQPQH
TRBJ1-2	TRBV5-1	ASSLEKGDYGYT
TRBJ1-6	TRBV5-5	ASSIQDRGLSPLH
TRBJ2-7	TRBV18	ASSPTGAGSYEQY
TRBJ1-3	TRBV6-1	ASRHVEGQLSGNTIY
TRBJ2-4	TRBV20-1	SAAGWDKNIQY
TRBJ2-7	TRBV7-3	ASSYSGGAIPYEQY
TRBJ2-1	TRBV20-1	SAGGGLAGINEQF